The clone carrying this TCR beta chain was seen once. Its cognate antigen is unknown. The approximately 130-subject validation cohort, separate from the 666-subject first cohort, included the donors. The sample comes from a study of cytomegalovirus exposure and HLA in healthy donors. Study-wide background: Both the approximately 120 validation repertoires and the 600 to 700 first-cohort repertoires used the same platform, as reported by a later analysis.

The study's findings and limits: Associated with cytomegalovirus, according to the listing, were 150 to 200 TCR beta chains. In vitro work confirmed that three CMV-associated chains recognize CMV antigens.

The CDR3 is 13 residues long. V shed 5 bases and J 1 base; nucleotides not matched to a gene: 3. Germline lookup yields CDR1 SGHKS and CDR2 YYEKEE (reference sequence). Profiling relied on immunoSEQ multiplex PCR, and the TCRdb table lists in-frame clones only, not all of them. This table has some 69,000 clones, roughly 96% appearing once. This receptor was obtained from a man aged 18 to 35 in good health and CMV-seronegative. The chain employs TRBV5-5 and TRBJ2-7; 7 bases map to TRBD1. Sequenced input: PBMCs. The CDR3 protein is CASRTGQSYEQYF. For the CDR3, the DNA is TGTGCCAGCAGGACGGGACAGTCCTACGAGCAGTACTTC.